A single sample is the source of the 30 T cell receptor beta chains below, sequenced in a study of blood T cell repertoires in COVID-19. Using immunoSEQ multiplex PCR, the repertoire was profiled, and TCRdb retains in-frame clones only, with some absent. Of 100,000 to 150,000 clones in the sample, 88% were seen once. The specimen sequenced was peripheral blood. These receptors originate from a human donor in a cohort sampled during active COVID-19.

CDR3 loop: CASSQESGRKATDTQYF. For the CDR3, the DNA is TGCGCCAGCAGCCAAGAGTCGGGGAGGAAAGCCACAGATACGCAGTATTTT. The chain joins TRBV4-1 to TRBJ2-3, with D possibly being TRBD2 (6 bases). V lost 0 bases to trimming and J lost 2 bases, with 15 bases between them. The CDR3 has 17 amino acids. Germline V gene lookup returns CDR1 MGHRA and CDR2 YSYEKL.

The J gene is TRBJ2-3, the V gene TRBV9; D call uncertain. The CDR3 is 14 amino acids. Per the germline V gene, CDR1 is SGDLS and CDR2 is YYNGEE. The V and J ends lost 0 bases and 2 bases respectively, with 7 bases between them. The CDR3 sequence: CASSVGGYTDTQYF. Written as DNA, the CDR3 is TGTGCCAGCAGCGTAGGCGGATACACAGATACGCAGTATTTT.

This clone is a singleton in its sample. This chain uses TRBV12-5 with TRBJ2-3; D is undetermined. Trimming took 1 base from V and 6 from J, leaving 8 bases between them. CDR1 and CDR2 from the germline V gene are LGHNT and FRNRAP. The CDR3 length is 13 residues. The CDR3 bases are TGTGCTAGTGGTTTGGACGCTACGGATACGCAGTATTTT. Translated, it gives CASGLDATDTQYF.

The chain links TRBV4-2 to TRBJ2-1, with 8 bases aligning to TRBD2. Germline assignment: CDR1 LGHNA and CDR2 YNFKEQ. The CDR3 has 18 residues. After removal of 1 base from V and 2 bases from J, the junction contained 10 bases not matched to a gene. This chain's CDR3 is CASSQGRAGTRPYNEQFF. CDR3 nucleotides: TGTGCCAGCAGCCAAGGGCGGGCCGGGACTAGGCCCTACAATGAGCAGTTCTTC.

Concerning this clone itself: In the same sample, other DNA sequences code for this CDR3. The chain links TRBV18 to TRBJ1-1; perhaps TRBD1 as D (5 bases). The V and J ends lost 6 bases and 1 base respectively, with 12 bases between them. Germline loops: CDR1 KGHSH, CDR2 LQKENI. The CDR3 runs to 14 residues. The CDR3 nucleotides are TGTGCCAGCTCCCCAGGGAGGGGGAACACTGAAGCTTTCTTT. Translated, it gives CASSPGRGNTEAFF.

This clone has a handful of counts. J is TRBJ2-1 and V is TRBV6-1, with TRBD2 matching over 7 bases. There are 15 residues in the CDR3. The germline V gene encodes CDR1 MNHNS and CDR2 SASEGT. V dropped 1 base and J dropped 8; count of bases not matched to a gene: 8. This CDR3 reads CASSEGTSGSDEQFF. The CDR3 DNA sequence: TGTGCCAGCAGTGAAGGGACTAGTGGAAGCGATGAGCAGTTCTTC.

CDR3 bases: TGTGCCAGCAGTAGGAGGGCCGGGGAGCTGTTTTTT. It codes for CASSRRAGELFF. The chain joins TRBV6-6 to TRBJ2-2; possible D gene TRBD2, 6 bases. Germline assignment: CDR1 MNHNY and CDR2 SVGAGI (reference sequence). With 5 bases removed from V and 6 bases from J, the gap between germline ends came to 7 bases. CDR3 size: 12 residues.

As concerns this clone: Other DNA sequences in this specimen translate into the identical CDR3. The chain employs TRBV5-1 and TRBJ2-5; D gene uncertain. The germline V gene has CDR1 SGHRS and CDR2 YFSETQ. There are 13 residues in the CDR3. The V gene lost 2 bases and the J gene lost 1 base, with 6 bases spanning the gap. The CDR3 nucleotides read TGCGCCAGCAGCTTACGGGTCCAAGAGACCCAGTACTTC. It is translated as CASSLRVQETQYF.

The CDR3 reads CASSELVLNTEAFF. CDR3 coding DNA: TGTGCCAGCAGTGAACTCGTTTTGAACACTGAAGCTTTCTTT. The V gene is TRBV6-1, the J gene TRBJ1-1, with D hard to call. Germline-derived CDR1 and CDR2 are MNHNS and SASEGT. There are 14 residues in the CDR3. V was clipped by 2 bases and J by 0 bases, with 7 bases between them.

This rearrangement joins TRBV28 to TRBJ1-6; D gene ambiguous. This CDR3 contains 15 residues. From germline, CDR1 is MDHEN and CDR2 SYDVKM. The V gene lost 5 bases and the J gene lost 6 bases, with 14 bases spanning the gap. The CDR3 is CASSPSGSVNSPLHF. The CDR3 DNA reads as TGTGCCAGCAGTCCCAGCGGGTCCGTTAATTCACCCCTCCACTTT.

The chain joins TRBV6-5 to TRBJ1-5; 7 bases map to TRBD1. After removal of 5 bases from V and 1 base from J, the junction contained 5 bases not matched to a gene. This CDR3 has 15 residues. Looked up from germline, CDR1 is MNHEY and CDR2 is SVGAGI. CDR3 amino acids: CASSPDRISNQPQHF. The CDR3 nucleotides read TGTGCCAGCAGTCCGGACAGGATCAGCAATCAGCCCCAGCATTTT.

V gene TRBV28 combines with J gene TRBJ1-2, with D possibly being TRBD1 (5 bases). V lost 6 bases to trimming and J lost 7 bases, with 15 bases between them. CDR1 and CDR2 (germline): MDHEN, SYDVKM. CDR3 length: 13 amino acids. The DNA for the CDR3 is TGTGCCAGCAGCTGGACTCCCGGGGGTGGCTACACCTTC. It yields the protein CASSWTPGGGYTF.

The J gene is TRBJ2-3, the V gene TRBV5-5; 14 bases line up with TRBD2. Germline loops: CDR1 SGHKS, CDR2 YYEKEE (reference sequence). Trimming took 0 bases from V and 8 from J; bases not matched to a gene: 5. The CDR3 spans 16 residues. The CDR3 reads CASSLDGTSGSATQYF. Written as DNA, the CDR3 is TGTGCCAGCAGCTTGGACGGGACTAGCGGGAGTGCTACGCAGTATTTT.

This clone was counted once. V usage is TRBV7-9 and J usage is TRBJ2-4; 9 bases map to TRBD1. The junction had 8 bases not matched to a gene; V was cut back by 5 bases and J by 0 bases. The CDR3 is 17 residues long. CDR1 and CDR2 from the germline V gene are SEHNR and FQNEAQ (reference sequence). The CDR3 coding sequence is TGTGCCAGCAGCCCGAGACAGGGGGGTAGAGCCAAAAACATTCAGTACTTC. It specifies CASSPRQGGRAKNIQYF.

The CDR3 reads CASSGGLTGAAYEQYF. CDR3 nucleotide sequence: TGTGCCAGCTCGGGTGGGCTGACAGGGGCGGCCTACGAGCAGTACTTC. This chain links TRBV5-6 with TRBJ2-7; 8 bases match TRBD1. CDR1 and CDR2 (germline): SGHDT, YYEEEE. The length of the CDR3 is 16 residues. The J segment lost 2 bases and the V segment lost 7 bases, leaving 14 bases of the junction unmatched.

The count of this clone is one. This chain connects TRBV11-1 to TRBJ2-7, with 7 positions matching TRBD1. The V gene's germline CDR1 is SGHAT and CDR2 FQDESV (reference sequence). The V segment lost 6 bases and the J segment 6 bases; nucleotides outside the gene matches: 5. This CDR3 contains 12 residues. The CDR3 coding sequence is TGTGCCAGCAGACAGACAGGGCCCGAGCAGTACTTC. Encoded protein: CASRQTGPEQYF.

CDR3 amino acids: CASSILAEQETQYF. The DNA of the CDR3 is TGTGCCAGCAGTATTCTAGCGGAACAAGAGACCCAGTACTTC. The rearrangement links TRBV28 to TRBJ2-5, with 7 bases lining up with TRBD2. Losses at the gene ends were 5 bases for V and 2 bases for J; bases not matched to a gene: 5. CDR1 is MDHEN and CDR2 is SYDVKM in the germline V gene. CDR3 length: 14 residues.

The chain employs TRBV18 and TRBJ1-1; D gene ambiguous. In germline, CDR1 is KGHSH, CDR2 LQKENI. The ends were cut back, 3 bases at V and 5 bases at J, with 13 bases in the middle. The CDR3 spans 14 residues. The CDR3 sequence is CASSPVSGETEAFF. CDR3 nucleotide sequence: TGTGCCAGCTCACCTGTCAGCGGGGAAACTGAAGCTTTCTTT.

This chain links TRBV3-1 (or the pseudogene TRBV3-2) with TRBJ2-1, with 8 bases aligning to TRBD2. CDR3 length: 15 amino acids. The J segment lost 4 bases and the V segment lost 0 bases, leaving 2 bases of the junction unmatched. In germline, CDR1 is LGHDT, CDR2 YNNKEL (reference sequence). The CDR3 DNA follows: TGTGCCAGCAGCCAAGAGATAGCGGGATACAATGAGCAGTTCTTC. It is translated as CASSQEIAGYNEQFF.

A note on this clone: The junction departs from germline at one end; a sequencing error may be responsible. The J gene is TRBJ2-1, the V gene TRBV7-7, with 7 bases that match TRBD1. The CDR3 consists of 15 residues. The germline V gene encodes CDR1 SSHAT and CDR2 FNYEAQ (reference sequence). In DNA, the CDR3 is TGTGCTAGCAGCTTAGAACAGGGGTCCTACAATGAGCAGTTCTTC. This sequence encodes CASSLEQGSYNEQFF.

The rearrangement joins TRBV4-1 to TRBJ2-1, with 7 bases fitting TRBD1. After removal of 1 base from V and 16 bases from J, the junction contained 10 bases not matched to a gene. Germline CDR1 and CDR2: MGHRA and YSYEKL. This CDR3 is built from 13 residues. The CDR3 DNA is TGCGCCAGCAGCCAAGTGACAGAGGGGGCCGCCTTCTTC. Its translation: CASSQVTEGAAFF.

V usage is TRBV29-1 and J usage is TRBJ1-1, with D hard to call. Germline V gene data show CDR1 as SQVTM and CDR2 as ANQGSEA. V lost 1 base to trimming and J lost 1 base, with 4 bases between them. The CDR3 contains 12 residues. CDR3 region: CSVEGRNTEAFF. The CDR3 coding sequence is TGCAGCGTTGAAGGCAGGAACACTGAAGCTTTCTTT.

This clone was seen just once. V usage is TRBV7-9 and J usage is TRBJ1-1; a possible D gene is TRBD1 (6 bases). Trimming removed 1 base from V and 5 bases from J, with 20 bases in between. The CDR3 runs 17 residues. The V gene's germline CDR1 is SEHNR and CDR2 FQNEAQ (reference sequence). CDR3 in amino acids: CASSLEGRGWSGTEAFF. The CDR3 DNA sequence: TGTGCCAGCAGCTTAGAGGGCAGGGGATGGTCGGGGACTGAAGCTTTCTTT.

About this clone itself: Compared with germline, one end of the junction differs, possibly owing to a read error. Other nucleotide sequences in the sample specify the same CDR3. The chain combines TRBV6-2 or TRBV6-3 with TRBJ2-3; D possibly corresponds to TRBD2 (6 bases). CDR1 MNHEY and CDR2 SVGEGT come from the germline V gene. The CDR3 spans 18 residues. The CDR3 bases are TGCGCCAGCAGTTACTCGGGACTTCGAGTTTCCAGCACAGATACGCAGTATTTT. It encodes CASSYSGLRVSSTDTQYF.

The chain joins TRBV27 to TRBJ2-7; 13 bases are shared with TRBD2. This CDR3 has 15 amino acids. The V gene end was trimmed by 4 bases and the J gene end by 3 bases; junction bases not matched to a gene: 3. Germline CDR1 and CDR2: MNHEY and SMNVEV (reference sequence). This chain's CDR3 is CASSSGLAGVYEQYF. Written as DNA, the CDR3 is TGTGCCAGCAGTTCCGGACTAGCGGGGGTCTACGAGCAGTACTTC.

The V call is TRBV3-1 (or the pseudogene TRBV3-2), the J call TRBJ2-3, with TRBD2 matching 7 bases. There are 13 residues in the CDR3. Germline CDR1 LGHDT, CDR2 YNNKEL (reference sequence). Here the CDR3 reads CSGTQLSTDTQYF. In DNA, the CDR3 is TGTAGCGGGACCCAACTAAGCACAGATACGCAGTATTTT.

The J gene is TRBJ1-1, the V gene TRBV7-9; 8 bases agree with TRBD1. The germline CDR1 and CDR2 sequences are SEHNR and FQNEAQ (reference sequence). The CDR3 contains 17 residues. Trimming took 5 bases from V and 2 from J; bases not matched to a gene: 13. The chain's CDR3 is CASSHLPGGAGNTEAFF. The CDR3 DNA is TGTGCCAGCAGCCATCTTCCAGGGGGCGCGGGTAACACTGAAGCTTTCTTT.

V gene TRBV3-1 (or the pseudogene TRBV3-2) combines with J gene TRBJ2-7, with 9 bases matching TRBD2. The CDR3 runs to 17 residues. Trimming took 4 bases from V and 0 from J; bases not matched to a gene: 10. CDR1 and CDR2 (germline): LGHDT, YNNKEL (reference sequence). CDR3 sequence (DNA): TGTGCCAGCAGCCCGGTGGTTAGCGGGGGTAGCTCCTACGAGCAGTACTTC. Translated, it gives CASSPVVSGGSSYEQYF.

The chain links TRBV19 to TRBJ2-1; D unresolved. CDR1 and CDR2 from the germline V gene are LNHDA and SQIVND (reference sequence). V lost 3 bases to trimming and J lost 8 bases, with 14 bases between them. The CDR3 length is 14 residues. The CDR3 here is CASSIGTARHEQFF. CDR3 DNA sequence: TGTGCCAGTAGTATCGGAACCGCGCGGCATGAGCAGTTCTTC.

The gene calls are TRBV5-1 and TRBJ2-7; maybe TRBD1 (6 bases). Trimming shortened V by 4 bases and J by 5 bases, and 19 bases separated the two germline ends. The CDR3 is made up of 15 amino acids. CDR1 and CDR2 (germline): SGHRS, YFSETQ. The CDR3, as DNA: TGCGCCAGCAGCCGGACGACAGGTGTGGTCGACGAGCAGTACTTC. Its translation: CASSRTTGVVDEQYF.